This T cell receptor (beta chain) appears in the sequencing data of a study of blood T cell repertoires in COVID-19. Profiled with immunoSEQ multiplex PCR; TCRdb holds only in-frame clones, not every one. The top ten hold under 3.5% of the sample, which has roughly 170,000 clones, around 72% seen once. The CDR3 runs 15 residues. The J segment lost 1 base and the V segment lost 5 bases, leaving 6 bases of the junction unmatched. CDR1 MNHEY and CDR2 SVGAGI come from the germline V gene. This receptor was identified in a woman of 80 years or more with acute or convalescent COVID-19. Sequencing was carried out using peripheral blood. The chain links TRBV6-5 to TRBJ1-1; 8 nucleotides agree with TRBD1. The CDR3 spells CASSLQGVRNTEAFF. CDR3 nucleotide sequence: TGTGCCAGCAGTCTACAGGGGGTGCGGAACACTGAAGCTTTCTTT.